This T cell receptor beta chain was observed in a study of early T cells in non-severe SARS-CoV-2 infection (dated by TCRdb to 2020 to 2022). Background for the entire study: Because TCR sequencing was done on bulk RNA from unsorted whole blood, the alpha and beta chains could not be paired.

V is pared back by 2 bases and J by 1 base, with 7 bases lying between the germline termini. CDR1 MNHEY and CDR2 SVGAGI were looked up in the germline V gene. From the cysteine up to the phenylalanine, the CDR3 has a length of 14 residues. This entry keeps only the CDR3 DNA: 42 bases, framed from base 1. To prepare the library, 5' RACE was applied. TCRdb names NextSeq 500 as the instrument used. In the TCR library protocol, unique molecular identifiers were attached to individual cDNA molecules to correct for PCR bias and sequencing error. TCR alpha and beta chains were both sequenced, and the abundances of alpha and beta sequences in each sample were closely correlated with each other. Per the source publication's procedure: Decombinator V4 was used to annotate TCR sequences for V gene, J gene and CDR3. Expanded TCRs were defined as changing significantly between any two time points under a Poisson model with p below 0.0001. Abundances of TCRs were expressed as counts per million after normalisation to the total number of TCRs sequenced in each sample. MAIT TCRs were defined by TRAV1-2 paired with TRAJ12, TRAJ20 or TRAJ33, and iNKT TCRs by TRAV10 paired with TRAJ18. VDJdb, accessed 1 November 2021, was searched for CMV, EBV and SARS-CoV-2 annotated TCRs, excluding TCRs annotated for multiple antigens. TCRdb trimmed public reads at Q25 via fastp, called clones via MiXCR and kept in-frame beta chains. Rows are unified per CDR3 protein, each entry keeping the most common DNA and genes. These V and J calls derive from TCRdb rather than the authors' analysis. This sample comprises 49,000 or so distinct CDR3 sequences, around 6.9% of them detected only once. About 2.6% of the sample comes from the top ten.

This was a case-control study nested in a cohort of healthcare workers in London, UK, who had nasopharyngeal swab PCR tests and blood samples taken every week. Healthcare workers were recruited between 23 and 31 March 2020, during the week of the UK lockdown, and were followed weekly for up to roughly 15 weeks. Broad study findings and their caveats: Matching against VDJdb was skewed toward anti-spike CD8 responses, likely underestimated virus-specific expansions, and missed private and CD4 specificities.

Points on this clonotype: It lacks a known antigen. The record has no base qualities; no much larger clone is one base away.

This sequence was found in an adult who was a healthcare worker with PCR-confirmed SARS-CoV-2 infection or an uninfected control (not recorded which). Here the sequenced sample was whole blood, taken at baseline. The chain couples TRBV6-5 to TRBJ2-3; the D call is possibly TRBD1 or TRBD2, each sharing 6 bases. The CDR3 in this case is CASSYGGRTDTQYF. The nucleotides are TGTGCCAGCAGTTACGGGGGGCGCACAGATACGCAGTATTTT.